What follows describes a single TCR beta chain. The antigen remains unidentified. The entry originates in a study of memory CD4+ T cells and cytomegalovirus serostatus. Background on the study: Healthy Belgian adult donors included about nine CMV-positive and 24 CMV-negative people.

The germline gives CDR1 LGHNA, CDR2 YNFKEQ. The J segment lost 0 bases and the V segment lost 1 base, leaving 4 bases of the junction unmatched. CDR3 length equals 17 residues. The sort gate was single viable CD3+CD4+CD8-CD45RO+ cells for memory CD4+ T cells. Study results and caveats: Median bootstrapped AUC for CMV status was about 0.94 originally, 0.75 to 0.91 US-trained. Suggested: most of the CMV-linked TCR signature lies in CD4+ memory cells. About 40% of the roughly 160 known CMV-associated TCRbeta sequences appeared in CD4+ memory.

Assay: immunoSEQ multiplex PCR; the TCRdb copy retains only in-frame clones and omits some. The sample has 50,000 or so clones, 80% to 90% seen once. The sequencing input was memory CD4+ T cells from blood. The source is an adult in good health and CMV-seropositive. The V gene is TRBV4-2, the J gene TRBJ2-1, with 9 bases lining up with TRBD2. DNA of the CDR3: TGTGCCAGCAGCCAAGTGGTTAGCGGGAGCTCCTACAATGAGCAGTTCTTC. It is translated as CASSQVVSGSSYNEQFF.